The 19 T cell receptor beta chains below were found in one sample sequenced in a study of identical twins. TCRdb called the 5' RACE reads again in MiXCR, with one record for every CDR3 protein. This table holds some 1,700,000 distinct CDR3 sequences, more than 30% found once. The sequenced sample was cord blood. These receptor sequences come from a newborn girl in good health.

This clonotype was observed a handful of times. V and J are TRBV20-1 and TRBJ2-7, with TRBD2 identical over 10 bases. The trim removed 3 bases at V and 0 bases at J, leaving 8 bases unmatched. Germline V gene data show CDR1 as DFQATT and CDR2 as SNEGSKA (reference sequence). The CDR3 has 16 residues. CDR3 region: CSARSRTSGSSYEQYF. The CDR3 DNA follows: TGCAGTGCTAGGAGCCGGACTAGCGGCAGCTCCTACGAGCAGTACTTC.

This clonotype occurred many times. The chain links TRBV25-1 to TRBJ2-7; TRBD1 might be the D (6 bases). The CDR3 consists of 14 residues. The V gene lost 2 bases and the J gene lost 4 bases, with 12 bases spanning the gap. Germline CDR1 MGHDK, CDR2 SYGVNS. The CDR3 sequence is CASSEIGQGYEQYF. The CDR3 nucleotides read TGTGCCAGCAGTGAAATAGGGCAGGGGTACGAGCAGTACTTC.

This clonotype occurred a few times. The genes are TRBV5-1 and TRBJ2-1, with 10 bases fitting TRBD2. V gave up 4 bases and J gave up 1 base; unmatched junction bases: 5. Per the germline V gene, CDR1 is SGHRS and CDR2 is YFSETQ. This CDR3 spans 16 amino acids. CDR3 nucleotide sequence: TGCGCCAGCAGCCTAAGCGGGAGGGAGTCCTACAATGAGCAGTTCTTC. This translates into CASSLSGRESYNEQFF.

This clonotype was counted many times. V usage is TRBV12-3 or TRBV12-4 and J usage is TRBJ2-1; no definite D call. The CDR3 spans 13 residues. V lost 6 bases and J lost 4, with 10 bases in between. As DNA, the CDR3 is TGTGCCAGCAGCTTAACGAGATACAATGAGCAGTTCTTC. It is translated as CASSLTRYNEQFF.

The chain links TRBV7-8 to TRBJ1-2, with unresolved D. The CDR3 runs 16 residues. V lost 0 bases and J lost 0, with 11 bases in between. Germline CDR1 SGHVS, CDR2 FQNEAQ. CDR3 amino acids: CASSLAVTTTNYGYTF. In DNA, the CDR3 is TGTGCCAGCAGCTTAGCGGTCACAACGACTAACTATGGCTACACCTTC.

This clonotype was detected once. The V gene is TRBV5-1, the J gene TRBJ2-7; 9 nucleotides align to TRBD1. V shed 3 bases, J shed 5 bases, and the junction held 12 bases outside the gene matches. The V gene's germline CDR1 is SGHRS and CDR2 YFSETQ. CDR3 length equals 16 residues. CDR3 in amino acids: CASSSIPGQGIHEQYF. The CDR3 nucleotides read TGCGCCAGCAGCTCGATACCGGGACAGGGAATCCACGAGCAGTACTTC.

This clonotype appeared a few times. The genes are TRBV5-1 and TRBJ1-1; D remains unclear. Per germline, CDR1 SGHRS and CDR2 YFSETQ. V dropped 4 bases and J dropped 5 bases, with 9 bases sitting between them. The CDR3 runs to 12 residues. This CDR3 reads CASSDGWTEAFF. The CDR3 nucleotides are TGCGCCAGCAGCGACGGGTGGACTGAAGCTTTCTTT.

This clonotype came up a few times. This chain connects TRBV28 to TRBJ1-4, with D hard to call. The V end lost 8 bases, the J end lost 7 bases, and 20 bases lay between the germline ends. Germline V gene lookup returns CDR1 MDHEN and CDR2 SYDVKM. This CDR3 spans 15 amino acids. The DNA for the CDR3 is TGTGCCAGCTCACTCCCCCTCCCAACGGCTGAAAAACTGTTTTTT. Residues: CASSLPLPTAEKLFF.

Remarks on this clonotype: A clone one base away is much larger, so this may be a read error. The V gene is TRBV7-2, the J gene TRBJ2-3; D perhaps matches TRBD2 (5 bases). The V gene lost 2 bases and the J gene lost 1 base, with 10 bases spanning the gap. Germline V gene lookup returns CDR1 SGHTA and CDR2 FQGNSA. The CDR3 sequence is 15 residues long. The CDR3 loop reads CASSLTRARTDTQYF. The CDR3 coding sequence is TGTGCCAGCAGCTTAACTAGGGCTCGCACAGATACGCAGTATTTT.

On this clonotype: An end of the junction does not agree with germline; a read error may underlie this. This sequence joins TRBV7-8 and TRBJ2-1, with 12 positions matching TRBD1. The CDR3 length is 17 residues. CDR1 SGHVS and CDR2 FQNEAQ come from the germline V gene. DNA of the CDR3: TGTGCCAGCAGCTTCCGTACCGGGACAGGGGGCTACAGTGAGCAGTTCTTC. Translated, it gives CASSFRTGTGGYSEQFF.

V is TRBV29-1 and J is TRBJ1-4; D gene uncertain. Germline-derived CDR1 and CDR2 are SQVTM and ANQGSEA. This CDR3 contains 12 residues. Deletions cut 6 bases from V and 7 bases from J, with 12 bases between. CDR3 loop: CSVTVRGEKLFF. The CDR3 coding sequence is TGCAGCGTCACCGTGAGAGGTGAAAAACTGTTTTTT.

The chain has TRBV4-1 and TRBJ1-5; weak D call: TRBD1 (5 bases). The V end lost 1 base, the J end lost 4 bases, and 8 bases lay between the germline ends. The CDR3 is 14 residues long. Germline values: CDR1 MGHRA, CDR2 YSYEKL. CDR3 sequence: CASSQVGQNQPQHF. CDR3 coding DNA: TGCGCCAGCAGCCAAGTTGGACAAAATCAGCCCCAGCATTTT.

This clonotype has just a few counts. A much larger clone lies one base from this, so it may be a read error. The chain links TRBV11-1 to TRBJ2-3, with D perhaps matching TRBD2 (6 bases). V lost 5 bases and J lost 7, with 10 bases in between. The length of the CDR3 is 12 residues. Germline V gene data show CDR1 as SGHAT and CDR2 as FQDESV (reference sequence). The CDR3 DNA follows: TGTGCCAGCAGCCCTAGCGCACATACGCAGTATTTT. As protein: CASSPSAHTQYF.

This clonotype was counted a single time. The CDR3 reads CASSQDWVQGSAFF. DNA for the CDR3: TGTGCCAGCAGCCAAGATTGGGTCCAAGGGAGCGCTTTCTTT. J is TRBJ1-1 and V is TRBV4-2, with D hard to call. This CDR3 region has 14 residues. Trimming took 0 bases from V and 11 from J, leaving 16 bases between them. Germline V lookup: CDR1 LGHNA, CDR2 YNFKEQ.

As to this clonotype: Germline is not matched at one junction end, which may reflect a read error. V usage is TRBV6-1 and J usage is TRBJ2-1; TRBD1 is a possible D gene (5 bases). The CDR3 is 15 residues long. CDR1 and CDR2 from the germline V gene are MNHNS and SASEGT. The CDR3 region has the DNA TGTGCCAGCAGTCCTACAGACAGCTCCTACAATGAGCGGTTCTTC. Translation gives CASSPTDSSYNERFF.

This clonotype was counted ten times or more. V gene TRBV5-1 combines with J gene TRBJ2-1; 7 bases line up with TRBD2. This CDR3 is built from 17 residues. The V gene end was trimmed by 6 bases and the J gene end by 1 base; junction bases not matched to a gene: 13. Germline V lookup: CDR1 SGHRS, CDR2 YFSETQ. Written as DNA, the CDR3 is TGCGCCAGCACCCCTATGATGGCGGGGGTTTCCTACAATGAGCAGTTCTTC. It translates to CASTPMMAGVSYNEQFF.

CDR3 bases: TGTGCCAGCAGCCAAGGTGGACTAGCGGGAGATCATTACGAGCAGTACTTC. Protein: CASSQGGLAGDHYEQYF. The V and J genes are TRBV4-2 and TRBJ2-7; 13 bases are shared with TRBD2. There are 17 residues in the CDR3. With V trimmed by 1 base and J by 4 bases, 7 bases remained unmatched. CDR1 and CDR2 (germline): LGHNA, YNFKEQ.

Notes on this clonotype: The germline gene is not matched at one end of the junction; a read error may be the cause. V and J are TRBV6-5 and TRBJ2-7; TRBD2 matches at 8 bases. Germline values: CDR1 MNHEY, CDR2 SVGAGI. The CDR3 runs to 15 residues. CDR3 sequence (DNA): TGTGCCAGCAGTTACAGTGCGGGAGGAATCTACGGGCAGTACTTC. As protein: CASSYSAGGIYGQYF.

The chain joins TRBV2 to TRBJ2-1, with TRBD2 matching 11 bases. Germline CDR1 SNHLY, CDR2 FYNNEI. This CDR3 is 18 amino acids long. V lost 2 bases to trimming and J lost 1 base; unmatched junction nucleotides: 7. This chain's CDR3 is CASSENSSGRRSYNEQFF. The DNA of the CDR3 is TGTGCCAGCAGTGAAAATTCTAGCGGGAGGAGGTCCTACAATGAGCAGTTCTTC.